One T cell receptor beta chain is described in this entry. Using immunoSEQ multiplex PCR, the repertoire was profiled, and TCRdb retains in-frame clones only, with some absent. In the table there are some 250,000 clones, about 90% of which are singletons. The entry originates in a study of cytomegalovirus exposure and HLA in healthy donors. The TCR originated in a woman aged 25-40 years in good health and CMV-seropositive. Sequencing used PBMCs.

The CDR3 sequence is CSAIDRVSDTQYF. In DNA, the CDR3 is TGCAGCGCCATAGACAGGGTGTCAGATACGCAGTATTTT. The V call is TRBV29-1, the J call TRBJ2-3, with 7 nucleotides matching TRBD1. CDR1 and CDR2 (germline): SQVTM, ANQGSEA. The CDR3 totals 13 residues. V lost 7 bases and J lost 4; bases outside the gene matches: 8.